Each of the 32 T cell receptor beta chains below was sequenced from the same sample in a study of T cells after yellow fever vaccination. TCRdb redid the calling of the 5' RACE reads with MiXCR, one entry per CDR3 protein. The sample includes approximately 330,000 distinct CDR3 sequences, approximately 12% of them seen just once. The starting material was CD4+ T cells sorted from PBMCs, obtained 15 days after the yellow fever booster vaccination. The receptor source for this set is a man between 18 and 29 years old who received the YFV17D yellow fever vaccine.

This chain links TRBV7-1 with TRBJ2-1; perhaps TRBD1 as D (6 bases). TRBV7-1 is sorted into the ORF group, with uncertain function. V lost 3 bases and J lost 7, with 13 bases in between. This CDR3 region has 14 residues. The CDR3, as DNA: TGTGCCAGCAGCTCCCTTCCTCAGGGGAATGAGCAGTTCTTC. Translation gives CASSSLPQGNEQFF.

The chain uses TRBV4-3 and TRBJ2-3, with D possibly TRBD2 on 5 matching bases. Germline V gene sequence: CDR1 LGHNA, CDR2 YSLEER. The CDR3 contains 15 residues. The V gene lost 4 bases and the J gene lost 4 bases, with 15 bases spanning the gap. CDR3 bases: TGCGCCAGCAGCCGACGGGATCCTCGGGCAGATACGCAGTATTTT. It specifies CASSRRDPRADTQYF.

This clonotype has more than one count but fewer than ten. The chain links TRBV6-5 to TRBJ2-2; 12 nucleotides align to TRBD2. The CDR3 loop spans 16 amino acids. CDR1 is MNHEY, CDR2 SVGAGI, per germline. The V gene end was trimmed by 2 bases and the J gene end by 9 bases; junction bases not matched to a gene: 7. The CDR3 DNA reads TGTGCCAGCAGTTACGACCTAGCGGGGGGGGCTCGGGAGCTGTTTTTT. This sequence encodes CASSYDLAGGARELFF.

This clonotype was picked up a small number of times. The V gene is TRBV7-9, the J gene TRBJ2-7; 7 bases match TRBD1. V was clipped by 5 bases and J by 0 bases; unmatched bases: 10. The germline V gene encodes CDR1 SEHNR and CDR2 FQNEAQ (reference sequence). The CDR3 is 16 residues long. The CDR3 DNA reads TGTGCCAGCAGCCCTTTCGGAAGGACAGGCTCCTACGAGCAGTACTTC. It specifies CASSPFGRTGSYEQYF. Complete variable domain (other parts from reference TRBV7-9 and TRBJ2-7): DTGVSQNPRHKITKRGQNVTFRCDPISEHNRLYWYRQTLGQGPEFLTYFQNEAQLEKSRLLSDRFSAERPKGSFSTLEIQRTEQGDSAMYLCASSPFGRTGSYEQYFGPGTRLTVT.

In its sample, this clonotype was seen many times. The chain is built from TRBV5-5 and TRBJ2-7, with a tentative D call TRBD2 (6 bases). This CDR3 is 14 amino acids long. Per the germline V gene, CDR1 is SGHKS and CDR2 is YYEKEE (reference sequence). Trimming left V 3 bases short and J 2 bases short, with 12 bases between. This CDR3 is CASSSAGTAYEQYV. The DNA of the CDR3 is TGTGCCAGCAGCTCCGCGGGGACCGCCTACGAGCAGTACGTC.

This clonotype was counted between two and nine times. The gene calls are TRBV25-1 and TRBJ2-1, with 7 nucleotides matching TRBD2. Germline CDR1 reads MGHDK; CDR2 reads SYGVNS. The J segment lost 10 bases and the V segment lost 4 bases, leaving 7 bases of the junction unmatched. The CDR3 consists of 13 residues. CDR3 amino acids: CASSAAHGGEQFF. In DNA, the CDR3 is TGTGCCAGCAGTGCAGCTCACGGGGGGGAGCAGTTCTTC.

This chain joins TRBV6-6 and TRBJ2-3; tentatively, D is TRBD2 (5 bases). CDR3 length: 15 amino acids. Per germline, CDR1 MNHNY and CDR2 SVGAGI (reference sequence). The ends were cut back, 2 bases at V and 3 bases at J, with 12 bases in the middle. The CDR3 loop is CASSYLRPGTDTQYF. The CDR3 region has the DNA TGTGCCAGCAGTTACCTGAGACCGGGGACAGATACGCAGTATTTT.

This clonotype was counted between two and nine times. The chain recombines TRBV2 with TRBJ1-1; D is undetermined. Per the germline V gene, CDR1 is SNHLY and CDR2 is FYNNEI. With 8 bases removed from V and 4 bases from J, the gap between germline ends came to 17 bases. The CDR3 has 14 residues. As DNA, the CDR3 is TGTGCCAGCGCCCGCCCCGGGTTCGGCACTGAAGCTTTCTTT. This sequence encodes CASARPGFGTEAFF.

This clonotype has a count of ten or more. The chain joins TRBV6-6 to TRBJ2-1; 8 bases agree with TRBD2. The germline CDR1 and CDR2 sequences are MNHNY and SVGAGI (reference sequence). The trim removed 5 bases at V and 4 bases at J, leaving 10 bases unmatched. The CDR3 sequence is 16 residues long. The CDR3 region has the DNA TGTGCCAGCAGTACCTTGTCGGGGGGGCCTTACAATGAGCAGTTCTTC. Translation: CASSTLSGGPYNEQFF.

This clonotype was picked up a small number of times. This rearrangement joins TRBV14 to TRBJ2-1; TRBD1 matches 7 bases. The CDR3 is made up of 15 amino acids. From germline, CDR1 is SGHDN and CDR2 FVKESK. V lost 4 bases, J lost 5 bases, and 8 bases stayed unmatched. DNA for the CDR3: TGTGCCAGCAGCCGACGACAGGGCCGGGACAATGAGCAGTTCTTC. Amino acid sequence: CASSRRQGRDNEQFF. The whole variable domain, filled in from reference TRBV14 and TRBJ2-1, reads EAGVTQFPSHSVIEKGQTVTLRCDPISGHDNLYWYRRVMGKEIKFLLHFVKESKQDESGMPNNRFLAERTGGTYSTLKVQPAELEDSGVYFCASSRRQGRDNEQFFGPGTRLTVL.

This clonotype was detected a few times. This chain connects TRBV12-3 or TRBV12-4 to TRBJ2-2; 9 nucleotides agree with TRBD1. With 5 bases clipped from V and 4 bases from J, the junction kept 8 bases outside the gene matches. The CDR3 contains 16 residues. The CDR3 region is CASSPRTGAVTGELFF. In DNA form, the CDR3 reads TGTGCCAGCAGTCCGAGGACAGGGGCGGTCACCGGGGAGCTGTTTTTT.

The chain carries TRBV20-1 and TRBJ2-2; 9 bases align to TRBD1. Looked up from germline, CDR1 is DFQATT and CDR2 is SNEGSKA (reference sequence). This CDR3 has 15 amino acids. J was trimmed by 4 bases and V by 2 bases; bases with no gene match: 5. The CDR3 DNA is TGCAGTGCTAGAACAGGGGGCATAACCACCGGGGAGCTGTTTTTT. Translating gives CSARTGGITTGELFF.

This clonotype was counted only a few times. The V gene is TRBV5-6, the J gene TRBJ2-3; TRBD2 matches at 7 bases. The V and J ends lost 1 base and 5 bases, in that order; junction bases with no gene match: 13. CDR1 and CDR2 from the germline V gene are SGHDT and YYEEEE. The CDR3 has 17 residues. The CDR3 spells CASSLWGGSSGRDTQYF. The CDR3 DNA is TGTGCCAGCAGCTTGTGGGGCGGGTCTAGCGGAAGAGATACGCAGTATTTT.

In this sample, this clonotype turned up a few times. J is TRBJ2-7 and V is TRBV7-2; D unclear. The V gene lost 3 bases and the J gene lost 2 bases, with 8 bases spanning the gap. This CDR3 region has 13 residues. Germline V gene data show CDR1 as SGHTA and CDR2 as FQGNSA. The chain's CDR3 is CASSFVPTYEQYF. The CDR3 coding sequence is TGTGCCAGCAGCTTTGTTCCCACCTACGAGCAGTACTTC.

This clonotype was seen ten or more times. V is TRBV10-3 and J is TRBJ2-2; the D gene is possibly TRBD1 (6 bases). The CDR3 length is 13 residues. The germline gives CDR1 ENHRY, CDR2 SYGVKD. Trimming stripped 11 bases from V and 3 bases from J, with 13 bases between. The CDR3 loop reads CAGRQDYTGELFF. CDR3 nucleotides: TGTGCCGGACGACAGGATTACACCGGGGAGCTGTTTTTT.

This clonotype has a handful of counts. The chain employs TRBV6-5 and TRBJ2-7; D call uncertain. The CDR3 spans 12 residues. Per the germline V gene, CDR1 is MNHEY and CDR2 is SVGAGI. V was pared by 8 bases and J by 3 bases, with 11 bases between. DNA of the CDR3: TGTGCCAGCGGTAGACAACTCTACGAGCAGTACTTC. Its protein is CASGRQLYEQYF.

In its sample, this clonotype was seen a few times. Written as DNA, the CDR3 is TGTGCCAGCAGTGATGCCCGACAGGCTAGCACAGATACGCAGTATTTT. Translation gives CASSDARQASTDTQYF. J is TRBJ2-3 and V is TRBV25-1; D perhaps matches TRBD1 (6 bases). The CDR3 spans 16 residues. The germline V and J ends were trimmed by 3 bases and 0 bases, with 13 bases remaining between them. Germline assignment: CDR1 MGHDK and CDR2 SYGVNS.

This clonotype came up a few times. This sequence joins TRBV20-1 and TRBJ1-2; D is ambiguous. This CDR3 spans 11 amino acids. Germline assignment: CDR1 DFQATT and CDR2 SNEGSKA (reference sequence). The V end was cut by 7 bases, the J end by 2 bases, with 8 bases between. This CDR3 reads CSGGRNYGYTF. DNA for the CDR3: TGCAGTGGAGGACGGAACTATGGCTACACCTTC.

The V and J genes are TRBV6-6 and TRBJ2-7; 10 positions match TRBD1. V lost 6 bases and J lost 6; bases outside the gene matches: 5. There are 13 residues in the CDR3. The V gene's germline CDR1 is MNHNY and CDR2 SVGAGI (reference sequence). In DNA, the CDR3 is TGTGCCAGCAGGGGCGGGACAGGGGTCGAGCAGTACTTC. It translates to CASRGGTGVEQYF.

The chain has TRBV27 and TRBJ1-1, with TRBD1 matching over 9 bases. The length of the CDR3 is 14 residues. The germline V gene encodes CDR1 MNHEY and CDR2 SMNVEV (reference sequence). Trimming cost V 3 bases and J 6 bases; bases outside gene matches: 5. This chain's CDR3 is CASSFRTGAAEAFF. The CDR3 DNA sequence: TGTGCCAGCAGTTTCCGGACAGGGGCCGCTGAAGCTTTCTTT.

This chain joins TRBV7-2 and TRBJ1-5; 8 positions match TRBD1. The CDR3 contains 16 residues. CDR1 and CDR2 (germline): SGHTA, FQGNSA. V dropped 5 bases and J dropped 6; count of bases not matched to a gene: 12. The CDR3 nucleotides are TGTGCCAGCAGCCCTTTTCCAGGGGGCTTGGGTCAGCCCCAGCATTTT. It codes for CASSPFPGGLGQPQHF.

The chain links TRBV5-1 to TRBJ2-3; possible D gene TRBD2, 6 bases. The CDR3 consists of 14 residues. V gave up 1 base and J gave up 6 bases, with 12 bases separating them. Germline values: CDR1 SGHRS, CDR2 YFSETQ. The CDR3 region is CASSLQLGGDTQYF. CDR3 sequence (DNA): TGCGCCAGCAGCTTGCAGCTTGGGGGGGATACGCAGTATTTT.

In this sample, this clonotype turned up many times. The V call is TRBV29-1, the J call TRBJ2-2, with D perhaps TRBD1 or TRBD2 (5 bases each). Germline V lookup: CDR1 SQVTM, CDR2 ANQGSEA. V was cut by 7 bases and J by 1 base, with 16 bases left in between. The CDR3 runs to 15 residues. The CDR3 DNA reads TGCAGCGCCAAGGGGACCCGAGAGAACACCGGGGAGCTGTTTTTT. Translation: CSAKGTRENTGELFF.

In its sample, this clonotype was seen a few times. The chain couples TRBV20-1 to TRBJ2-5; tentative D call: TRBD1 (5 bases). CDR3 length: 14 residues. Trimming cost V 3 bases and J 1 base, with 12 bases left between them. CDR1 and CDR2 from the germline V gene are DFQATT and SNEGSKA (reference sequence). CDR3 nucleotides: TGCAGTGCTAGTCGTCCAGGGATCCAAGAGACCCAGTACTTC. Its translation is CSASRPGIQETQYF.

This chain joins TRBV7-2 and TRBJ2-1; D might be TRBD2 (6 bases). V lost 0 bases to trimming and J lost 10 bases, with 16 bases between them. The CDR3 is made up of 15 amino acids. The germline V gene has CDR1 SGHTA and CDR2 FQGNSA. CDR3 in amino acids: CASSLAASALGEQFF. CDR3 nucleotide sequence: TGTGCCAGCAGCTTAGCGGCTAGCGCCTTAGGGGAGCAGTTCTTC.

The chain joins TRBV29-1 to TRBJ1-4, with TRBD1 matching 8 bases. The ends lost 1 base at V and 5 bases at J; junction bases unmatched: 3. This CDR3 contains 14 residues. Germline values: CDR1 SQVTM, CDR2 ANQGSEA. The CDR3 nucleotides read TGCAGCGTTGAAGTAACAGGGGGGAATGAAAAACTGTTTTTT. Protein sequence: CSVEVTGGNEKLFF.

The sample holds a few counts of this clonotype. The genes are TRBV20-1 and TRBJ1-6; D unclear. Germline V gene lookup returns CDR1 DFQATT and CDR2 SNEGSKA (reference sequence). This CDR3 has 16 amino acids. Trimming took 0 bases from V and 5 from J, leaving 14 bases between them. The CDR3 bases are TGCAGTGCTAGAGATGGCCCCGAGCAGCATAATTCACCCCTCCACTTT. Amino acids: CSARDGPEQHNSPLHF.

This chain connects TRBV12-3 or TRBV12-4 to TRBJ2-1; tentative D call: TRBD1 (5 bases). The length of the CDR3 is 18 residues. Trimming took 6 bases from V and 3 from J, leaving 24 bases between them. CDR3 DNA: TGTGCCAGCAGCGAAGGACACTCAAGTTGGGAATACTACAATGAGCAGTTCTTC. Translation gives CASSEGHSSWEYYNEQFF.

The chain's CDR3 is CASRLAGGQETQYF. In nucleotides, the CDR3 is TGCGCCAGCAGGTTAGCGGGGGGCCAAGAGACCCAGTACTTC. The chain is built from TRBV5-1 and TRBJ2-5; 10 bases are a match to TRBD2. The CDR3 spans 14 residues. J was trimmed by 1 base and V by 5 bases; bases with no gene match: 2. Germline V gene sequence: CDR1 SGHRS, CDR2 YFSETQ.

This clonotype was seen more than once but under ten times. The CDR3, as DNA: TGTGCCAGCGGCGGGACCACGAGGGAAAAACTGTTTTTT. It yields the protein CASGGTTREKLFF. V gene TRBV6-5 combines with J gene TRBJ1-4, with D possibly TRBD1 on 5 matching bases. Germline CDR1 is MNHEY and CDR2 is SVGAGI. The CDR3 is 13 amino acids. V lost 8 bases and J lost 8, with 15 bases in between.

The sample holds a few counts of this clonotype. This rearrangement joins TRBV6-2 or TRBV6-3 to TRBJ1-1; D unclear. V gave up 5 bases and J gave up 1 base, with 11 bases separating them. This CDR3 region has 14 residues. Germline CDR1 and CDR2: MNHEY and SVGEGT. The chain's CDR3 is CASSELYSNTEAFF. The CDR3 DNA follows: TGTGCCAGCAGTGAGCTTTATTCGAACACTGAAGCTTTCTTT.

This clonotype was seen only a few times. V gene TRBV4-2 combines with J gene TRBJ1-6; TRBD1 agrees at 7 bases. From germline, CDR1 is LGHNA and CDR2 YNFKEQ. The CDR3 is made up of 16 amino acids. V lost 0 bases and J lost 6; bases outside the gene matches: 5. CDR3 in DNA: TGTGCCAGCAGCCAAGAGGGGGGGACAGCTAATTCACCCCTCCACTTT. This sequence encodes CASSQEGGTANSPLHF.